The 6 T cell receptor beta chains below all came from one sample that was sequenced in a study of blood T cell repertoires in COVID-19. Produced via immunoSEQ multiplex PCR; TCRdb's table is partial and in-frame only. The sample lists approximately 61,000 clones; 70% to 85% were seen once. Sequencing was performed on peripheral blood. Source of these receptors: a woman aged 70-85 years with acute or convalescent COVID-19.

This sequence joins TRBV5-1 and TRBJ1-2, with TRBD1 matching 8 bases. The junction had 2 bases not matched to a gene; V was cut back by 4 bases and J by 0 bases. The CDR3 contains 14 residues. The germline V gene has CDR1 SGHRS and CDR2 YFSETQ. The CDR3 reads CASSMDRANYGYTF. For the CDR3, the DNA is TGCGCCAGCAGCATGGACAGGGCTAACTATGGCTACACCTTC.

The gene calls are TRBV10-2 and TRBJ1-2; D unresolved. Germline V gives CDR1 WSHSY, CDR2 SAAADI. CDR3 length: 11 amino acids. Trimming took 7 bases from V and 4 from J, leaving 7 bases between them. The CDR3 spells CASTTGYGYTF. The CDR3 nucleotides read TGCGCCAGCACAACGGGCTATGGCTACACCTTC.

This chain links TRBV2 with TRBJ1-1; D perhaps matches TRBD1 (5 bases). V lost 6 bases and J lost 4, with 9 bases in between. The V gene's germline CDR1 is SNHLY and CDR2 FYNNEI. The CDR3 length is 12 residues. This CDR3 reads CASRTTVTEAFF. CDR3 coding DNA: TGTGCCAGCAGGACGACAGTCACTGAAGCTTTCTTT.

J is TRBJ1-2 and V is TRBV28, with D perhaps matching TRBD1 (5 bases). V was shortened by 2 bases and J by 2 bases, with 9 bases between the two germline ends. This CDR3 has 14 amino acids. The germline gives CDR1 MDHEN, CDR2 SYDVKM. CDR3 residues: CASSLTGQNYGYTF. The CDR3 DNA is TGTGCCAGCAGTTTAACAGGACAAAACTATGGCTACACCTTC.

The CDR3 protein is CASSKRTGGDQPQHF. The CDR3 region has the DNA TGTGCCAGCAGTAAACGGACAGGGGGAGATCAGCCCCAGCATTTT. This sequence joins TRBV28 and TRBJ1-5, with TRBD1 identical over 10 bases. The CDR3 extends over 15 amino acids. V trimming: 5 bases; J trimming: 5 bases; junction bases outside the gene matches: 6. CDR1 and CDR2 (germline): MDHEN, SYDVKM.

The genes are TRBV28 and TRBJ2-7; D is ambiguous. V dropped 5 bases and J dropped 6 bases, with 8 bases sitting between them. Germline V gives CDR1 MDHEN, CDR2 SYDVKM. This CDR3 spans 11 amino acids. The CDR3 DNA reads TGTGCCAGCAGTCCCAGGCTCGAGCAGTACTTC. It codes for CASSPRLEQYF.